A single sample is the source of the 28 T cell receptor beta chains below, sequenced in a study of brain T cells in children with intractable seizures. Profiling relied on immunoSEQ multiplex PCR, and the TCRdb table lists in-frame clones only, not all of them. Among 50,000 to 75,000 clones listed, roughly 95% were seen once. The sample in question was peripheral blood, obtained at surgery. These receptor sequences come from a boy under three years old with focal cortical dysplasia and intractable seizures.

This chain joins TRBV7-2 and TRBJ2-7; a weak D match, TRBD1 (6 bases). The ends were cut back, 1 base at V and 0 bases at J, with 13 bases in the middle. The CDR3 consists of 16 residues. In germline, CDR1 is SGHTA, CDR2 FQGNSA. The CDR3 DNA is TGTGCCAGCAGCTTAGTGGCAGGGGTGGGCTCCTACGAGCAGTACTTC. This encodes CASSLVAGVGSYEQYF.

The chain couples TRBV7-2 to TRBJ2-3, with 7 bases matching TRBD2. Losses at the gene ends were 4 bases for V and 5 bases for J; bases not matched to a gene: 6. The germline V gene has CDR1 SGHTA and CDR2 FQGNSA. This CDR3 has 14 amino acids. This CDR3 is CASSYTSVQDTQYF. For the CDR3, the DNA is TGTGCCAGCAGCTACACTAGCGTCCAAGATACGCAGTATTTT.

This clone is a singleton in its sample. The chain joins TRBV2 to TRBJ2-3, with 10 bases lining up with TRBD2. Per the germline V gene, CDR1 is SNHLY and CDR2 is FYNNEI. The CDR3 is made up of 16 amino acids. With 6 bases clipped from V and 1 base from J, the junction kept 7 bases outside the gene matches. The CDR3 region is CASRAIAGGRTDTQYF. DNA of the CDR3: TGTGCCAGCAGAGCAATAGCGGGGGGTCGCACAGATACGCAGTATTTT.

This chain links TRBV24-1 with TRBJ2-3; TRBD1 or TRBD2 may be the D gene (5 bases each). CDR1 and CDR2 from the germline V gene are KGHDR and SFDVKD. V was pared by 2 bases and J by 3 bases, with 11 bases between. This CDR3 is built from 15 residues. CDR3 region: CATSDSRGLTDTQYF. Here the CDR3 DNA reads TGTGCCACCAGTGATTCCCGGGGCCTTACAGATACGCAGTATTTT.

This clone was seen a single time. The rearrangement links TRBV9 to TRBJ2-1, with TRBD2 as a possible D gene (5 bases). The CDR3 spans 17 residues. Per germline, CDR1 SGDLS and CDR2 YYNGEE. V lost 4 bases and J lost 5, with 22 bases in between. DNA for the CDR3: TGTGCCAGCAGCCATCTTAAGGGCGGGTTCGGAAACAATGAGCAGTTCTTC. It is translated as CASSHLKGGFGNNEQFF.

This clone came up once. This CDR3 is CASSPVLRGSYNEQFF. CDR3 sequence (DNA): TGCGCCAGCAGCCCTGTCCTACGGGGATCCTACAATGAGCAGTTCTTC. The chain is built from TRBV4-3 and TRBJ2-1, with a tentative D call TRBD2 (5 bases). Trimming removed 4 bases at V and 1 base at J, with 14 bases between. The CDR3 loop spans 16 amino acids. CDR1 LGHNA and CDR2 YSLEER come from the germline V gene.

The V call is TRBV15, the J call TRBJ1-2; no reliable D call. Germline CDR1 is LNHNV and CDR2 is YYDKDF (reference sequence). Trimming left V 0 bases short and J 7 bases short, with 12 bases between. The CDR3 extends over 14 amino acids. Here the CDR3 reads CATSRDQGFGGYTF. The CDR3 nucleotides read TGTGCCACCAGCAGAGATCAAGGGTTCGGTGGCTACACCTTC.

This chain joins TRBV3-1 (or the pseudogene TRBV3-2) and TRBJ2-7; 7 bases are shared with TRBD2. Looked up from germline, CDR1 is LGHDT and CDR2 is YNNKEL (reference sequence). This CDR3 is built from 16 residues. Unmatched junction bases numbered 6, after V lost 1 base and J lost 0 bases. For the CDR3, the DNA is TGTGCCAGCAGCCAAGCGGGAGGACAAAGCTCCTACGAGCAGTACTTC. This encodes CASSQAGGQSSYEQYF.

This chain joins TRBV6-5 and TRBJ2-3, with TRBD2 identical over 10 bases. Germline V gives CDR1 MNHEY, CDR2 SVGAGI. The V and J ends lost 5 bases and 2 bases, in that order; junction bases with no gene match: 4. The CDR3 contains 15 residues. In DNA, the CDR3 is TGTGCCAGCAGTAATAGCGGGGGGTTCACAGATACGCAGTATTTT. Translating gives CASSNSGGFTDTQYF.

The chain is built from TRBV2 and TRBJ1-3, with a tentative D call TRBD1 (5 bases). This CDR3 comprises 13 residues. Trimming stripped 8 bases from V and 5 bases from J, with 13 bases between. Germline V lookup: CDR1 SNHLY, CDR2 FYNNEI. This CDR3 reads CASGDSDRNTIYF. The DNA for the CDR3 is TGTGCCAGCGGAGACAGTGATCGAAACACCATATATTTT.

The chain joins TRBV3-1 (or the pseudogene TRBV3-2) to TRBJ1-5; no firm D call. Germline CDR1 LGHDT, CDR2 YNNKEL (reference sequence). V was pared by 1 base and J by 0 bases, with 4 bases between. The CDR3 sequence is 14 residues long. The CDR3 is CASSQVNSNQPQHF. CDR3 sequence (DNA): TGTGCCAGCAGCCAAGTTAATAGCAATCAGCCCCAGCATTTT.

The V and J genes are TRBV25-1 and TRBJ1-4; 11 bases align to TRBD1. Germline trimming cut 5 bases from V and 13 bases from J; bases unmatched to any gene: 9. Germline V CDR1 and CDR2: MGHDK, SYGVNS. The CDR3 runs to 14 residues. CDR3 amino acids: CASSPGQGAVRLFF. The CDR3 DNA reads TGTGCCAGCAGTCCCGGACAGGGGGCGGTAAGACTGTTTTTT.

This chain joins TRBV7-2 and TRBJ2-5, with no clear D. Germline V gives CDR1 SGHTA, CDR2 FQGNSA. This CDR3 comprises 17 residues. The V end lost 1 base, the J end lost 4 bases, and 19 bases lay between the germline ends. This CDR3 is CASSLVVRHTPRETQYF. DNA for the CDR3: TGTGCCAGCAGCTTAGTTGTTCGGCACACGCCGCGAGAGACCCAGTACTTC.

The rearrangement links TRBV19 to TRBJ2-5; TRBD1 is a possible D gene (7 bases). V was pared by 3 bases and J by 6 bases, with 14 bases between. Germline-derived CDR1 and CDR2 are LNHDA and SQIVND (reference sequence). The CDR3 spans 14 residues. CDR3 loop: CASSIGGGRKTQYF. The CDR3 bases are TGTGCCAGTAGTATCGGAGGGGGCCGGAAGACCCAGTACTTC.

The J gene is TRBJ2-5, the V gene TRBV27, with 8 positions matching TRBD2. In germline, CDR1 is MNHEY, CDR2 SMNVEV (reference sequence). Germline trimming cut 6 bases from V and 1 base from J; bases unmatched to any gene: 13. The CDR3 runs 17 residues. The chain's CDR3 is CASSLIPGGGIQETQYF. The CDR3 nucleotides read TGTGCCAGCAGCTTAATCCCGGGCGGGGGGATCCAAGAGACCCAGTACTTC.

As DNA, the CDR3 is TGTGCCAGCAGACAACAGCCGAACACTGAAGCTTTCTTT. As protein: CASRQQPNTEAFF. The chain uses TRBV6-5 and TRBJ1-1; D remains ambiguous. Germline V gene lookup returns CDR1 MNHEY and CDR2 SVGAGI. Trimming shortened V by 6 bases and J by 1 base, and 9 bases separated the two germline ends. This CDR3 contains 13 residues.

The chain couples TRBV11-1 to TRBJ2-7, with 9 bases matching TRBD1. Trimming cost V 5 bases and J 7 bases; bases outside gene matches: 6. CDR1 and CDR2 from the germline V gene are SGHAT and FQDESV (reference sequence). The CDR3 covers 13 residues. This CDR3 is CASSGDRGTEQYF. CDR3 bases: TGTGCCAGCAGCGGTGACAGGGGGACGGAGCAGTACTTC.

This clone appeared a few times. This chain links TRBV13 with TRBJ1-2; D uncertain. Germline V gene data show CDR1 as PRHDT and CDR2 as FYEKMQ (reference sequence). The length of the CDR3 is 13 residues. V was clipped by 7 bases and J by 8 bases, with 17 bases between them. The CDR3 DNA is TGTGCCAGCAAGGTTTGGGGATCGGGAGGCTACACCTTC. This encodes CASKVWGSGGYTF.

J is TRBJ2-2 and V is TRBV9; D is unclear. Germline assignment: CDR1 SGDLS and CDR2 YYNGEE. With 3 bases removed from V and 0 bases from J, the gap between germline ends came to 12 bases. This CDR3 has 16 amino acids. CDR3 residues: CASSASGAPNTGELFF. CDR3 coding DNA: TGTGCCAGCAGCGCCTCCGGCGCCCCGAACACCGGGGAGCTGTTTTTT.

This chain links TRBV19 with TRBJ1-4, with D uncertain. The CDR3 has 14 residues. CDR1 is LNHDA, CDR2 SQIVND, per germline (reference sequence). The V end was cut by 7 bases, the J end by 5 bases, with 14 bases between. CDR3 DNA: TGTGCCAGTACGCCGACGGGCCTGAATGAAAAACTGTTTTTT. Translated: CASTPTGLNEKLFF. The full variable domain, its missing parts supplied by reference TRBV19 and TRBJ1-4, is DGGITQSPKYLFRKEGQNVTLSCEQNLNHDAMYWYRQDPGQGLRLIYYSQIVNDFQKGDIAEGYSVSREKKESFPLTVTSAQKNPTAFYLCASTPTGLNEKLFFGSGTQLSVL.

The rearrangement uses TRBV10-3 and TRBJ1-5; D is undetermined. The CDR3 extends over 12 amino acids. Trimming left V 6 bases short and J 9 bases short, with 12 bases between. Germline V gene data show CDR1 as ENHRY and CDR2 as SYGVKD. CDR3 DNA: TGTGCCATCAGGGGGAGCCTTCCGCCCCAGCATTTT. Translation: CAIRGSLPPQHF.

As to this clone: Other DNA sequences from this sample encode an identical CDR3 as well. The CDR3 nucleotides read TGTGCCAGCAGTTTCAACCCGGACAGCTATGGCTACACCTTC. Protein product: CASSFNPDSYGYTF. The rearrangement uses TRBV2 and TRBJ1-2; possible D gene TRBD1, 6 bases. The germline V gene has CDR1 SNHLY and CDR2 FYNNEI. There are 14 residues in the CDR3. V dropped 5 bases and J dropped 4 bases, with 14 bases sitting between them.

The V call is TRBV5-1, the J call TRBJ1-2; 7 nucleotides line up with TRBD1. V was clipped by 3 bases and J by 2 bases; unmatched bases: 16. There are 18 residues in the CDR3. The V gene's germline CDR1 is SGHRS and CDR2 YFSETQ. The CDR3: CASSSDPGQPLLNYGYTF. The CDR3 DNA sequence: TGCGCCAGCAGCTCTGACCCGGGACAGCCACTATTAAACTATGGCTACACCTTC.

The rearrangement links TRBV5-5 to TRBJ2-1, with D unresolved. The CDR3 runs 13 residues. With 6 bases removed from V and 8 bases from J, the gap between germline ends came to 15 bases. Germline CDR1 and CDR2: SGHKS and YYEKEE (reference sequence). Written as DNA, the CDR3 is TGTGCCAGCAACATCGCCACGGGCGATGAGCAGTTCTTC. Protein sequence: CASNIATGDEQFF.

J is TRBJ1-2 and V is TRBV2, with D possibly being TRBD1 (5 bases). The CDR3 contains 20 residues. The V gene's germline CDR1 is SNHLY and CDR2 FYNNEI. The V and J ends lost 2 bases and 2 bases respectively, with 27 bases between them. CDR3 DNA: TGTGCCAGCAGTGAATATGACAGCTATGTTGAAGCATCAACGAACTATGGCTACACCTTC. It yields the protein CASSEYDSYVEASTNYGYTF.

The CDR3 DNA sequence: TGTGCCAGCAGACCTACAGCGAACTATGGCTACACCTTC. Its translation is CASRPTANYGYTF. The chain carries TRBV28 and TRBJ1-2, with D uncertain. Germline V gene lookup returns CDR1 MDHEN and CDR2 SYDVKM. The CDR3 sequence is 13 residues long. Trimming pared 6 bases from V and 2 bases from J, leaving 10 bases between.

The CDR3 DNA follows: TGTGCCCCTACCCGGCCAACCGGGGAGCTGTTTTTT. The encoded protein is CAPTRPTGELFF. The V call is TRBV19, the J call TRBJ2-2; D unclear. Trimming took 11 bases from V and 5 from J, leaving 12 bases between them. Germline assignment: CDR1 LNHDA and CDR2 SQIVND (reference sequence). The length of the CDR3 is 12 residues.

The CDR3 nucleotides are TGTGCCAGCAGCCCTGGTCCCAGTCTAACCTACAATGAGCAGTTCTTC. Protein product: CASSPGPSLTYNEQFF. This chain links TRBV5-5 with TRBJ2-1; D call uncertain. The CDR3 is 16 residues long. CDR1 is SGHKS, CDR2 YYEKEE, per germline (reference sequence). Trimming left V 4 bases short and J 2 bases short, with 16 bases between.